Presented here are 16 T cell receptor beta chains from one specimen sequenced in a study of cytomegalovirus exposure and HLA in healthy donors. Using immunoSEQ multiplex PCR, the repertoire was profiled, and TCRdb retains in-frame clones only, with some absent. The data show 150,000 to 200,000 clones, with approximately 96% seen just once and approximately 0.82% held by the top ten. The sample comprised PBMCs. These receptors originate from a woman younger than 30 in good health and CMV-seronegative.

The V call is TRBV28, the J call TRBJ2-5, with 7 bases matching TRBD2. Germline V gene sequence: CDR1 MDHEN, CDR2 SYDVKM. Losses at the gene ends were 8 bases for V and 5 bases for J; bases not matched to a gene: 14. CDR3 length equals 15 residues. CDR3: CASGSPGTGGETQYF. In nucleotides, the CDR3 is TGTGCCAGCGGATCCCCCGGGACGGGAGGCGAGACCCAGTACTTC.

CDR3 DNA: TGCAGCGTTGAAGATGGGACAAACTATGGCTACACCTTC. Encoded protein: CSVEDGTNYGYTF. V is TRBV29-1 and J is TRBJ1-2; perhaps TRBD1 as D (6 bases). Trimming left V 0 bases short and J 2 bases short, with 7 bases between. CDR1 and CDR2 (germline): SQVTM, ANQGSEA. The CDR3 has 13 amino acids.

The chain combines TRBV5-8 with TRBJ2-3; TRBD2 matches at 7 bases. This CDR3 has 13 amino acids. The germline V gene encodes CDR1 SGHTS and CDR2 YDEGEE. V lost 9 bases, J lost 2 bases, and 6 bases stayed unmatched. Here the CDR3 DNA reads TGTGCCATCCCCAGCGGGGACACAGATACGCAGTATTTT. Protein: CAIPSGDTDTQYF. Looking up the rest from reference TRBV5-8 and TRBJ2-3 gives the full variable domain: EAGVTQSPTHLIKTRGQQATLRCSPISGHTSVYWYQQALGLGLQFLLWYDEGEERNRGNFPPRFSGRQFPNYSSELNVNALELEDSALYLCAIPSGDTDTQYFGPGTRLTVL.

This clone is a singleton in its sample. The J gene is TRBJ1-2, the V gene TRBV10-3, with 7 bases aligning to TRBD1. CDR1 is ENHRY and CDR2 is SYGVKD in the germline V gene. Unmatched junction bases numbered 6, after V lost 0 bases and J lost 8 bases. The CDR3 is made up of 14 amino acids. DNA for the CDR3: TGTGCCATCAGTGAGTCGACAGGGATTGGGGGCTACACCTTC. It specifies CAISESTGIGGYTF.

The chain recombines TRBV4-3 with TRBJ2-7, with 8 bases lining up with TRBD1. The germline CDR1 and CDR2 sequences are LGHNA and YSLEER. V lost 2 bases to trimming and J lost 0 bases; unmatched junction nucleotides: 6. CDR3 length: 16 residues. In DNA form, the CDR3 reads TGCGCCAGCAGCCAAACAAGGACAGGGAGCTCCTACGAGCAGTACTTC. This gives the protein CASSQTRTGSSYEQYF.

This sequence joins TRBV19 and TRBJ1-2; D not certain. The ends were cut back, 5 bases at V and 8 bases at J, with 9 bases in the middle. Germline V gene data show CDR1 as LNHDA and CDR2 as SQIVND (reference sequence). CDR3 length equals 11 residues. This chain's CDR3 is CASSYRGGYTF. The CDR3, as DNA: TGTGCCAGTAGTTACCGCGGAGGCTACACCTTC. The entire variable domain, with the rest obtained from reference TRBV19 and TRBJ1-2, is as follows: DGGITQSPKYLFRKEGQNVTLSCEQNLNHDAMYWYRQDPGQGLRLIYYSQIVNDFQKGDIAEGYSVSREKKESFPLTVTSAQKNPTAFYLCASSYRGGYTFGSGTRLTVV.

V gene TRBV4-1 combines with J gene TRBJ2-1; the D gene is possibly TRBD2 (6 bases). V lost 1 base and J 9 bases, leaving 19 bases between the germline ends. Per germline, CDR1 MGHRA and CDR2 YSYEKL. The CDR3 runs 16 residues. The CDR3 loop reads CASSQAFVPPEGEQFF. CDR3 sequence (DNA): TGCGCCAGCAGCCAAGCGTTTGTCCCCCCGGAGGGTGAGCAGTTCTTC.

The rearrangement links TRBV9 to TRBJ1-2, with TRBD1 matching 7 bases. The J segment lost 6 bases and the V segment lost 3 bases, leaving 17 bases of the junction unmatched. Germline lookup yields CDR1 SGDLS and CDR2 YYNGEE. This CDR3 is built from 17 residues. This CDR3 reads CASSATPYYRGRDGYTF. The CDR3 nucleotides read TGTGCCAGCAGCGCTACCCCCTACTACAGGGGTAGAGATGGCTACACCTTC.

The chain couples TRBV6-5 to TRBJ2-7, with D perhaps TRBD1 (6 bases). CDR1 and CDR2 (germline): MNHEY, SVGAGI. V gave up 2 bases and J gave up 0 bases, with 8 bases separating them. This CDR3 is built from 14 residues. DNA of the CDR3: TGTGCCAGCAGTTACGGGACAAACTCCTACGAGCAGTACTTC. It encodes CASSYGTNSYEQYF.

V gene TRBV6-6 combines with J gene TRBJ2-1; the D gene is possibly TRBD1 (6 bases). The V and J ends lost 5 bases and 3 bases respectively, with 8 bases between them. Germline V gene sequence: CDR1 MNHNY, CDR2 SVGAGI (reference sequence). The CDR3 spans 13 residues. The CDR3 region is CASSTGFYNEQFF. Here the CDR3 DNA reads TGTGCCAGCAGTACAGGGTTCTACAATGAGCAGTTCTTC.

This clone appeared once. The chain has TRBV5-1 and TRBJ2-2, with 10 bases fitting TRBD2. The CDR3 loop spans 16 amino acids. Trimming removed 1 base from V and 3 bases from J; junction bases left unmatched: 3. Germline V gives CDR1 SGHRS, CDR2 YFSETQ. The CDR3 sequence: CASSLWLAGDTGELFF. The CDR3 bases are TGCGCCAGCAGCTTGTGGCTAGCGGGGGACACCGGGGAGCTGTTTTTT.

This rearrangement joins TRBV5-1 to TRBJ2-5, with D perhaps matching TRBD2 (7 bases). The germline V gene has CDR1 SGHRS and CDR2 YFSETQ. The CDR3 loop spans 15 amino acids. V dropped 4 bases and J dropped 0 bases, with 13 bases sitting between them. CDR3: CASSRGASNQETQYF. DNA for the CDR3: TGCGCCAGCAGCCGGGGGGCCAGCAACCAAGAGACCCAGTACTTC.

The CDR3 region has the DNA TGTGCCAGCAGCCCGGGGGGCATGAATGAGCAGTTCTTC. It is translated as CASSPGGMNEQFF. This chain joins TRBV6-5 and TRBJ2-1, with D possibly matching TRBD2 (7 bases). The V end was cut by 6 bases, the J end by 7 bases, with 13 bases between. Per the germline V gene, CDR1 is MNHEY and CDR2 is SVGAGI. CDR3 length equals 13 residues.

The chain couples TRBV9 to TRBJ2-3; 9 positions agree with TRBD1. The V and J ends lost 3 bases and 7 bases, in that order; junction bases with no gene match: 9. Germline V gives CDR1 SGDLS, CDR2 YYNGEE. This CDR3 contains 15 residues. The DNA of the CDR3 is TGTGCCAGCAGCGACCGGGACAGGGAGGAAAATACGCAGTATTTT. Encoded protein: CASSDRDREENTQYF.

V usage is TRBV18 and J usage is TRBJ1-1; 7 bases are shared with TRBD1. J was trimmed by 8 bases and V by 3 bases; bases with no gene match: 3. CDR3 length: 12 residues. CDR1 and CDR2 from the germline V gene are KGHSH and LQKENI. The CDR3 protein is CASSPDRTEAFF. The CDR3, as DNA: TGTGCCAGCTCACCGGACAGGACCGAAGCTTTCTTT.

The chain couples TRBV4-2 to TRBJ1-1; possible D gene TRBD1, 5 bases. The CDR3 contains 13 residues. Trimming shortened V by 4 bases and J by 6 bases, and 12 bases separated the two germline ends. Germline V gene sequence: CDR1 LGHNA, CDR2 YNFKEQ. The CDR3 region is CASSPMRGSEAFF. CDR3 DNA sequence: TGTGCCAGCAGCCCCATGCGGGGGTCTGAAGCTTTCTTT.